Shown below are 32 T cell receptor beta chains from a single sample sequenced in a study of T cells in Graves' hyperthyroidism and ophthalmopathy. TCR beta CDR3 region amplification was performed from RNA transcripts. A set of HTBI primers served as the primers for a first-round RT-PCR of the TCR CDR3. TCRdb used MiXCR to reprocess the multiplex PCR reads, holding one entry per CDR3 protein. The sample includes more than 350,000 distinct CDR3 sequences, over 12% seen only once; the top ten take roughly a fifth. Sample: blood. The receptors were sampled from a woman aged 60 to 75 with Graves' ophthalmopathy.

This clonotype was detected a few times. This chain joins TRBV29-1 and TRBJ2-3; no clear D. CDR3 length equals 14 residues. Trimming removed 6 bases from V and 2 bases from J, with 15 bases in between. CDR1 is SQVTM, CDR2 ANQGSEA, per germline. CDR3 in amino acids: CSVALAGNTDTQYF. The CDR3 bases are TGCAGCGTGGCCCTTGCTGGTAACACAGATACGCAGTATTTT.

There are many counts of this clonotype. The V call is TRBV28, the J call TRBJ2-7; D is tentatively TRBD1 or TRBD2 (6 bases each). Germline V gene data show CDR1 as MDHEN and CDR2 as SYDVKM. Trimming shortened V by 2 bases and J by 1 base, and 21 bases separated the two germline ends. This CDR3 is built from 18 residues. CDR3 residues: CASSLKGRWGAASYEQYF. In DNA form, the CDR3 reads TGTGCCAGCAGTTTAAAGGGTCGGTGGGGGGCTGCTTCCTACGAGCAGTACTTC.

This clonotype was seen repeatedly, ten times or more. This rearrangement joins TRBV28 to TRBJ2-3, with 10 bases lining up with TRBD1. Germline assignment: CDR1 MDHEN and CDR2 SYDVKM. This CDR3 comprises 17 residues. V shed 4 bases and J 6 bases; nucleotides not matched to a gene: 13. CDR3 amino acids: CASSSPGQGTPRDTQYF. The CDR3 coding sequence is TGTGCCAGCAGTTCCCCGGGACAGGGGACCCCACGGGATACGCAGTATTTT.

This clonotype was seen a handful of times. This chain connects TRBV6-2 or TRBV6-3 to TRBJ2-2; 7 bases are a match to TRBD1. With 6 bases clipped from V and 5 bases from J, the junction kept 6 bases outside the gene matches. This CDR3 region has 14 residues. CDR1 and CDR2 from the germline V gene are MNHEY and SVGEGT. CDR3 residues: CASRDRPRTGELFF. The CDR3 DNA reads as TGTGCCAGCAGGGACAGGCCTAGGACCGGGGAGCTGTTTTTT.

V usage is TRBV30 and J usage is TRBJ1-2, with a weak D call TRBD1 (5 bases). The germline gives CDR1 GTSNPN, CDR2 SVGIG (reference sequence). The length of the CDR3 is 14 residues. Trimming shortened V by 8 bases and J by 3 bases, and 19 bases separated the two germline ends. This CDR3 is CALKPGDLYYGYTF. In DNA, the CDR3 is TGTGCCCTAAAGCCGGGGGACCTTTACTATGGCTACACCTTC. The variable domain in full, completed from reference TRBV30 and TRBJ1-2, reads SQTIHQWPATLVQPVGSPLSLECTVEGTSNPNLYWYRQAAGRGLQLLFYSVGIGQISSEVPQNLSASRPQDRQFILSSKKLLLSDSGFYLCALKPGDLYYGYTFGSGTRLTVV.

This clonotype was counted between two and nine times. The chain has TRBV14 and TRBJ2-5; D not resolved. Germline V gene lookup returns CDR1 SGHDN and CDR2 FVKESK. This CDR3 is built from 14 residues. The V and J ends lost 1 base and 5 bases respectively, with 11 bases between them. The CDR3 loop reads CASSQGGSAETQYF. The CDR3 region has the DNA TGTGCCAGCAGCCAAGGGGGTTCAGCGGAGACCCAGTACTTC.

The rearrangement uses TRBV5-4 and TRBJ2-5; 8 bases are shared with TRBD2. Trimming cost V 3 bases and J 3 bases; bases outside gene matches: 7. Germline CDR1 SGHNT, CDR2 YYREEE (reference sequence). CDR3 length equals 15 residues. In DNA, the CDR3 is TGTGCCAGCAGCTCCGTGAGAGCGGGAGAAGAGACCCAGTACTTC. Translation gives CASSSVRAGEETQYF.

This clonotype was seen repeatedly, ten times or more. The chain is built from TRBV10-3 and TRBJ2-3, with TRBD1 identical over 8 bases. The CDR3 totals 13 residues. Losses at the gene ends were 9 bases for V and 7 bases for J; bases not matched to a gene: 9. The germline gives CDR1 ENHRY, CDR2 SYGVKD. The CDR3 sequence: CAIAGTGGNTQYF. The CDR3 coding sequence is TGTGCCATTGCCGGGACAGGTGGGAATACGCAGTATTTT.

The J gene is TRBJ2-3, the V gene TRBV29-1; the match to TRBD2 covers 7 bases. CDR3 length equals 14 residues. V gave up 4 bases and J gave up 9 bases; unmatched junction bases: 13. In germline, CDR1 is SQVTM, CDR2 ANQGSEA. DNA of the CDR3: TGCAGCGTTGGGATGGGGGGGGGGGTTGAGACGCAGTATTTT. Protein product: CSVGMGGGVETQYF.

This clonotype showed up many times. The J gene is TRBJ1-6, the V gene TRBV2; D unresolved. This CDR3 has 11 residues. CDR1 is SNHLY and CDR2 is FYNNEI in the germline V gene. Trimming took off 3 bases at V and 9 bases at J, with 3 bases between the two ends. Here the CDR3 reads CASSDFSPLHF. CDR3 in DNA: TGTGCCAGCAGTGATTTTTCACCCCTCCACTTT. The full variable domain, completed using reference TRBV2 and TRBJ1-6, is EPEVTQTPSHQVTQMGQEVILRCVPISNHLYFYWYRQILGQKVEFLVSFYNNEISEKSEIFDDQFSVERPDGSNFTLKIRSTKLEDSAMYFCASSDFSPLHFGNGTRLTVT.

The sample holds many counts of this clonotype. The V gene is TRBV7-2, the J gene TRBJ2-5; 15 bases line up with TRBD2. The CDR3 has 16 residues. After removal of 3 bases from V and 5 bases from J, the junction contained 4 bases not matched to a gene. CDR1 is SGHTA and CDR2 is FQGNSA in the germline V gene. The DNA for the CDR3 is TGTGCCAGCAGCTTCCTGGGACTAGCGGGAGGCGAGACCCAGTACTTC. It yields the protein CASSFLGLAGGETQYF.

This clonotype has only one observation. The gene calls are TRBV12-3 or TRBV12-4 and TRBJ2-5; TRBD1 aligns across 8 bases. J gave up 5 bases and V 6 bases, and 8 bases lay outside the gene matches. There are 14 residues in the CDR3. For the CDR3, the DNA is TGTGCCAGCAGACGGACAGGGAAGAGGGAGACCCAGTACTTC. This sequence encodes CASRRTGKRETQYF.

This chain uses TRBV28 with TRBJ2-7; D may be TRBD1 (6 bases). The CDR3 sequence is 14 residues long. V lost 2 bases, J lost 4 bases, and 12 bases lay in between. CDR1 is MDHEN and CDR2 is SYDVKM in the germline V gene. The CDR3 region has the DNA TGTGCCAGCAGTTTAGGGGGCTACGGTTACGAGCAGTACTTC. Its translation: CASSLGGYGYEQYF.

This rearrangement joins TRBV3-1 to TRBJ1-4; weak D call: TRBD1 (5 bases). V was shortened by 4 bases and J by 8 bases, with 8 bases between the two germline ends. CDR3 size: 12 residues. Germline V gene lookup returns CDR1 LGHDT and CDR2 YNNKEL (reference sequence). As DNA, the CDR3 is TGTGCCAGCAGCCGGGGGGACGAAAAACTGTTTTTT. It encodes CASSRGDEKLFF. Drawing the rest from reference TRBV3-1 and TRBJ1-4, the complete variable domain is DTAVSQTPKYLVTQMGNDKSIKCEQNLGHDTMYWYKQDSKKFLKIMFSYNNKELIINETVPNRFSPKSPDKAHLNLHINSLELGDSAVYFCASSRGDEKLFFGSGTQLSVL.

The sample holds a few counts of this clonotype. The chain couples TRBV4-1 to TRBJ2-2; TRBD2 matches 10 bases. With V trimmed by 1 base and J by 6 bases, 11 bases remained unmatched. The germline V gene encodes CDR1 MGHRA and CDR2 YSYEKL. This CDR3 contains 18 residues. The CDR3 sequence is CASSQAASGRNKPGELFF. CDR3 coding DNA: TGCGCCAGCAGCCAAGCGGCTAGCGGGAGAAATAAACCCGGGGAGCTGTTTTTT.

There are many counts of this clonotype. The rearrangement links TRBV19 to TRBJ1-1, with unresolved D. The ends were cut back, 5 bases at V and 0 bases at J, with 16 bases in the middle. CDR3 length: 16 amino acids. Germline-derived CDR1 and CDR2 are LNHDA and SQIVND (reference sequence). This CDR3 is CASSPWGKNMNTEAFF. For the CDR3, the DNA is TGTGCCAGTAGTCCCTGGGGAAAGAACATGAACACTGAAGCTTTCTTT.

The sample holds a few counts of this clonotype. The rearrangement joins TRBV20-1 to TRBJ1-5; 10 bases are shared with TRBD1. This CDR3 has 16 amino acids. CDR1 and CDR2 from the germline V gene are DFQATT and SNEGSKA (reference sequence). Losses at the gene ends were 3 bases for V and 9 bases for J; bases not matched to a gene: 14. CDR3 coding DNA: TGCAGTGCTAGCCGCCGGGACAGGGGCCCCGGGGGGCCCCAGCATTTT. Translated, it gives CSASRRDRGPGGPQHF.

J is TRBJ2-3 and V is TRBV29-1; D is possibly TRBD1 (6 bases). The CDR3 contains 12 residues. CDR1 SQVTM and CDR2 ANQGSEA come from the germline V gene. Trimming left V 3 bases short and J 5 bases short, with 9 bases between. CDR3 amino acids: CSVEGAGDTQYF. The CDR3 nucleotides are TGCAGCGTTGAGGGGGCTGGAGATACGCAGTATTTT.

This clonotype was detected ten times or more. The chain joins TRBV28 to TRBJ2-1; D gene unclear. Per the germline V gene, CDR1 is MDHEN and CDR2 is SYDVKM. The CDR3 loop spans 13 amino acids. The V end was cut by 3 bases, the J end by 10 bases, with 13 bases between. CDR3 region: CASSLRPVAEQFF. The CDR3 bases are TGTGCCAGCAGTTTGCGTCCAGTCGCGGAGCAGTTCTTC.

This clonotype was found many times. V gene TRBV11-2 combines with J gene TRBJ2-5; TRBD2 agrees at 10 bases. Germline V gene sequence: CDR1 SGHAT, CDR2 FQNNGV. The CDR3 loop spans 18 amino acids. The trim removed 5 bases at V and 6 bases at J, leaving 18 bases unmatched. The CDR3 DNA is TGTGCCAGCAGCCCAGTCCCCGTAGCGGGAGGTTCTATAAAGACCCAGTACTTC. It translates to CASSPVPVAGGSIKTQYF. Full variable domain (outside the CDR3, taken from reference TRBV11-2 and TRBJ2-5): EAGVAQSPRYKIIEKRQSVAFWCNPISGHATLYWYQQILGQGPKLLIQFQNNGVVDDSQLPKDRFSAERLKGVDSTLKIQPAKLEDSAVYLCASSPVPVAGGSIKTQYFGPGTRLLVL.

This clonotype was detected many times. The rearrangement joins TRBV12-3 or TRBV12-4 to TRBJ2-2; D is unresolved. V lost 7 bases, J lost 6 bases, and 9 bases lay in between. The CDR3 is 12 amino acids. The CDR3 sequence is CASNLSPGELFF. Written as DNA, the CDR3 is TGTGCCAGCAACCTTAGCCCCGGGGAGCTGTTTTTT.

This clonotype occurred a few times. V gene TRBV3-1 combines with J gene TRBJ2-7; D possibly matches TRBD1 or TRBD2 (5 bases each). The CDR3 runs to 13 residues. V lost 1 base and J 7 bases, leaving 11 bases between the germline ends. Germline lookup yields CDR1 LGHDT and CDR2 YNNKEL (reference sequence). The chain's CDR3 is CASSQVGVWEQYF. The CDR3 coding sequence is TGTGCCAGCAGCCAAGTGGGGGTCTGGGAGCAGTACTTC.

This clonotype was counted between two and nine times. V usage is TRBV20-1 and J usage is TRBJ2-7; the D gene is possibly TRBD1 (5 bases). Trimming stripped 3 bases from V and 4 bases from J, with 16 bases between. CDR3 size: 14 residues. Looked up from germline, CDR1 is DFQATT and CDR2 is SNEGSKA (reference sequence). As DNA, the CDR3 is TGCAGTGCTAGGGACATGTCGGGTCGTTACGAGCAGTACTTC. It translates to CSARDMSGRYEQYF.

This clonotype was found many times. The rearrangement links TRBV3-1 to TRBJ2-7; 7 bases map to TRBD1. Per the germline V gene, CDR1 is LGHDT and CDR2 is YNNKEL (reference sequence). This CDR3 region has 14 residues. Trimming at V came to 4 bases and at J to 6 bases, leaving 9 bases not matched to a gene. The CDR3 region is CASSPEGAVVEQYF. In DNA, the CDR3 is TGTGCCAGCAGCCCCGAGGGGGCGGTGGTCGAGCAGTACTTC.

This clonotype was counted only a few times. The CDR3 DNA reads TGTGCCAGCAGCCAAGGTATTGCGAAAGATACGCAGTATTTT. Translation gives CASSQGIAKDTQYF. This chain links TRBV4-2 with TRBJ2-3; D is ambiguous. This CDR3 spans 14 amino acids. Between the trimmed V and J ends, which lost 1 base and 5 bases, there was a span of 10 bases. The germline CDR1 and CDR2 sequences are LGHNA and YNFKEQ.

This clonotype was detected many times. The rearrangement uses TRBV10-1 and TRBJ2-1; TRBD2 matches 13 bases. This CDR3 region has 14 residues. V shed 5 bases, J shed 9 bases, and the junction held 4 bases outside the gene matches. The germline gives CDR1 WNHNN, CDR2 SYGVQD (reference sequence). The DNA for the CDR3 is TGCGCCAGCAGTACTAGCGGGAGGGCCGGTGAGCAGTTCTTC. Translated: CASSTSGRAGEQFF.

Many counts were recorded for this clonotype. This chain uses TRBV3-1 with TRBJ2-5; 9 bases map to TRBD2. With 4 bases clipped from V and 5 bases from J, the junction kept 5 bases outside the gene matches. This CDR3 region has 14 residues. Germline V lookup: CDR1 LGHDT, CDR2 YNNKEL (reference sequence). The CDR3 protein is CASSPQTSGETQYF. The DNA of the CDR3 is TGTGCCAGCAGCCCTCAAACTAGCGGGGAGACCCAGTACTTC.

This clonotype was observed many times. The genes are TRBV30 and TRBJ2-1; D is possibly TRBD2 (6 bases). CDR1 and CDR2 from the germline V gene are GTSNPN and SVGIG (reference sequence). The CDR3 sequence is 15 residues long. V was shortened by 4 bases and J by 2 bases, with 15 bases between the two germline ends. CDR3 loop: CAWKIRGTPYNEQFF. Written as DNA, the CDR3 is TGTGCCTGGAAGATCCGGGGGACCCCCTACAATGAGCAGTTCTTC.

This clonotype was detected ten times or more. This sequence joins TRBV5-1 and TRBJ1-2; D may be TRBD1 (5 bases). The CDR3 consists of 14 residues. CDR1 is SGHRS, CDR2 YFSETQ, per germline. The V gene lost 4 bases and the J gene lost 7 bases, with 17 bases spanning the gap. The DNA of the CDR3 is TGCGCCAGCAGCCGGGACCAGGTCTTCTCTGGCTACACCTTC. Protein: CASSRDQVFSGYTF. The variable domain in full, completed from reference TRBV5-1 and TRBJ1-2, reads KAGVTQTPRYLIKTRGQQVTLSCSPISGHRSVSWYQQTPGQGLQFLFEYFSETQRNKGNFPGRFSGRQFSNSRSEMNVSTLELGDSALYLCASSRDQVFSGYTFGSGTRLTVV.

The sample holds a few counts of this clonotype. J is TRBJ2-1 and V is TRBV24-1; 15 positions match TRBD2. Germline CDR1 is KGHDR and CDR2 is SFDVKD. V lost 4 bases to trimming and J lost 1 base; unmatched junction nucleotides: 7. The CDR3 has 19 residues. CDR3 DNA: TGTGCCACCAGTGAAGCTGGACTAGCGGGAGGGTGGTCCTACAATGAGCAGTTCTTC. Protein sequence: CATSEAGLAGGWSYNEQFF.

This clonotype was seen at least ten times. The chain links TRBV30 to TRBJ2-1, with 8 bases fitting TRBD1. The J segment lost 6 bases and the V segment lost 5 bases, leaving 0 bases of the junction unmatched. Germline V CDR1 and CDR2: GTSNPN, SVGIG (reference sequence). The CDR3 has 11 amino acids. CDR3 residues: CAWGTGNEQFF. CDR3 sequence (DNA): TGTGCCTGGGGGACAGGCAATGAGCAGTTCTTC.

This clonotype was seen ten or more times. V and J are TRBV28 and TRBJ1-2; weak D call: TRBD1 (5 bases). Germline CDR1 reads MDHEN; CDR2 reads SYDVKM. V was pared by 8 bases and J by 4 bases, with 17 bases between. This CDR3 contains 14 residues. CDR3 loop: CASYQGSSFYGYTF. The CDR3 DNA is TGTGCCAGCTACCAGGGCAGTTCCTTCTATGGCTACACCTTC.